The 17 T cell receptor beta chains in this list originate from one sample, sequenced in a study of immune cell composition in non-small cell lung cancer (dated by TCRdb to the late 2010s). The library was built by means of the immunoSEQ multiplex PCR assay. TCRdb mirrors the immuneACCESS table, restricted to in-frame sequences. Some clones are absent from its copies; in checked studies, under half trace to an unresolved V gene, and the reason for the others is unknown. This sample gives about 7,000 clones in total; roughly 80% of them show up just once. The ten largest clones capture around an eighth of the sample. The material sequenced was lung tumor tissue. Source of these receptors: a human donor with non-small cell lung cancer.

The rearrangement links TRBV7-9 to TRBJ1-1; D may be TRBD1 (5 bases). V lost 5 bases and J 5 bases, leaving 15 bases between the germline ends. The CDR3 loop spans 14 amino acids. Germline V gene sequence: CDR1 SEHNR, CDR2 FQNEAQ (reference sequence). CDR3: CASSQQGEGTEAFF. In DNA, the CDR3 is TGTGCCAGCAGCCAGCAGGGTGAAGGAACTGAAGCTTTCTTT.

The gene calls are TRBV2 and TRBJ2-5; 11 bases are shared with TRBD2. Germline CDR1 reads SNHLY; CDR2 reads FYNNEI. The V and J ends lost 4 bases and 5 bases, in that order; junction bases with no gene match: 3. The CDR3 extends over 14 amino acids. The CDR3: CASSVAGGPETQYF. CDR3 DNA: TGTGCCAGCAGTGTAGCGGGAGGGCCGGAGACCCAGTACTTC.

This clone was recorded once. The J gene is TRBJ1-2, the V gene TRBV5-4; 10 nucleotides line up with TRBD1. The germline V gene encodes CDR1 SGHNT and CDR2 YYREEE (reference sequence). The V segment lost 6 bases and the J segment 6 bases; nucleotides outside the gene matches: 11. CDR3 size: 15 residues. The CDR3 loop reads CASTTRAGTGDGYTF. For the CDR3, the DNA is TGTGCCAGCACCACCCGGGCGGGGACAGGGGATGGCTACACCTTC.

V and J are TRBV27 and TRBJ1-6; D gene uncertain. The V end was cut by 6 bases, the J end by 9 bases, with 12 bases between. The CDR3 covers 13 residues. The germline gives CDR1 MNHEY, CDR2 SMNVEV (reference sequence). CDR3 sequence: CASSPYSGSPLHF. Written as DNA, the CDR3 is TGTGCCAGCAGCCCATATTCCGGTTCACCCCTCCACTTT.

The DNA for the CDR3 is TGTGCCAGCAGCTTCAAGAGGCCAGGGGGAACGAACACCGGGGAGCTGTTTTTT. Its protein is CASSFKRPGGTNTGELFF. The chain links TRBV7-2 to TRBJ2-2, with TRBD1 matching 7 bases. The CDR3 loop spans 18 amino acids. From germline, CDR1 is SGHTA and CDR2 FQGNSA. V trimming: 3 bases; J trimming: 0 bases; junction bases outside the gene matches: 10.

Remarks on this clone: One end of the junction does not line up with germline, which may come from a read error. Other DNA sequences of this sample code for an identical CDR3. In nucleotides, the CDR3 is TGTGCCAGCAGTTCCGACAGTAGATCTGGCTACACATTC. This gives the protein CASSSDSRSGYTF. The rearrangement links TRBV6-5 to TRBJ1-2; possibly TRBD1 for D (5 bases). Germline CDR1 reads MNHEY; CDR2 reads SVGAGI. This CDR3 has 13 amino acids.

The rearrangement joins TRBV5-8 to TRBJ2-3, with D possibly matching TRBD2 (6 bases). With 0 bases removed from V and 4 bases from J, the gap between germline ends came to 12 bases. The CDR3 is 15 residues long. Germline assignment: CDR1 SGHTS and CDR2 YDEGEE. The CDR3: CASSLVQGGADTQYF. Here the CDR3 DNA reads TGTGCCAGCAGCTTGGTGCAGGGAGGCGCAGATACGCAGTATTTT.

This clone appeared once. This rearrangement joins TRBV5-6 to TRBJ2-5, with TRBD2 matching 14 bases. The germline V gene encodes CDR1 SGHDT and CDR2 YYEEEE. Trimming removed 4 bases from V and 7 bases from J; junction bases left unmatched: 15. The CDR3 runs to 18 residues. The DNA of the CDR3 is TGTGCCAGCAGCGACTGGGGGACTAGCGGGAGCTCTTTATCGACCCAGTACTTC. This encodes CASSDWGTSGSSLSTQYF.

The rearrangement links TRBV5-8 to TRBJ1-2; maybe TRBD1 (5 bases). The germline V and J ends were trimmed by 0 bases and 4 bases, with 10 bases remaining between them. Germline V gives CDR1 SGHTS, CDR2 YDEGEE. This CDR3 is 14 amino acids long. CDR3 in amino acids: CASSLGQLVYGYTF. The CDR3 DNA sequence: TGTGCCAGCAGCTTGGGACAGTTAGTCTATGGCTACACCTTC.

V gene TRBV21-1 combines with J gene TRBJ1-4; TRBD1, the table's D call, was not compared with the DNA. TRBV21-1 is annotated as a pseudogene. This CDR3 is built from 15 residues. The CDR3 bases are TGTGCCAGCAGCAACGGCAGGGGGAGGCATGAAAAACTGTTTTTT. It codes for CASSNGRGRHEKLFF.

The chain couples TRBV28 to TRBJ1-5; weak D call: TRBD1 (6 bases). The V and J ends lost 6 bases and 5 bases respectively, with 11 bases between them. CDR3 length equals 13 residues. CDR1 and CDR2 from the germline V gene are MDHEN and SYDVKM. CDR3 amino acids: CASRQGSDQPQHF. The CDR3 region has the DNA TGTGCCAGCAGACAGGGTAGTGATCAGCCCCAGCATTTT.

The chain couples TRBV10-3 to TRBJ2-1; 11 bases are a match to TRBD2. The trim removed 2 bases at V and 7 bases at J, leaving 10 bases unmatched. Germline V gene lookup returns CDR1 ENHRY and CDR2 SYGVKD. The CDR3 totals 17 residues. The CDR3 loop reads CAISETKRLAGGNEQFF. CDR3 DNA: TGTGCCATCAGTGAGACAAAGAGGCTAGCGGGGGGAAATGAGCAGTTCTTC.

This clone came up a few times. The chain uses TRBV2 and TRBJ2-7; D is unclear. Germline CDR1 SNHLY, CDR2 FYNNEI. CDR3 length: 14 amino acids. Trimming took 7 bases from V and 0 from J, leaving 13 bases between them. In nucleotides, the CDR3 is TGTGCCAGCAACCGAGACCGGAGCTCCTACGAGCAGTACTTC. Translated, it gives CASNRDRSSYEQYF.

Turning to this clone: Its ends do not fully match the called genes, so a read error is possible. The CDR3 sequence: CASSYQRDSNNEQFF. CDR3 nucleotide sequence: TGTGCCAGCAGCTACCAGCGGGACTCCAACAATGAGCAGTTCTTC. The V call is TRBV7-2, the J call TRBJ2-1; 7 nucleotides agree with TRBD2. This CDR3 has 15 amino acids. Germline CDR1 and CDR2: SGHTA and FQGNSA.

The chain uses TRBV27 and TRBJ2-1; 9 nucleotides align to TRBD2. CDR3 length: 18 residues. The germline gives CDR1 MNHEY, CDR2 SMNVEV (reference sequence). V trimming: 7 bases; J trimming: 8 bases; junction bases outside the gene matches: 21. This CDR3 is CASKTDEDSGLASDEQFF. The DNA for the CDR3 is TGTGCCAGCAAAACTGACGAGGACAGTGGACTAGCGTCCGATGAGCAGTTCTTC.

DNA of the CDR3: TGCAGCGGGGGGGGACAGGGGGACAATGAGCAGTTCTTC. Its protein is CSGGGQGDNEQFF. V and J are TRBV29-1 and TRBJ2-1; 11 bases are shared with TRBD1. The CDR3 has 13 residues. CDR1 is SQVTM, CDR2 ANQGSEA, per germline. J lost 5 bases, V lost 7 bases, and 4 bases had no gene match.

This clone was seen only once. V is TRBV18 and J is TRBJ2-5; 7 nucleotides agree with TRBD1. Germline loops: CDR1 KGHSH, CDR2 LQKENI. This CDR3 spans 14 amino acids. The trim removed 6 bases at V and 7 bases at J, leaving 11 bases unmatched. Here the CDR3 reads CASSPGDRQGTQYF. DNA of the CDR3: TGTGCCAGCTCTCCCGGGGACCGACAGGGGACCCAGTACTTC.